This TCR beta chain was identified during a study of blood T cell repertoires in COVID-19. Overall study context: The analysed material was cDNA or gDNA that came from T cells, B-cell-depleted T cells, or PBMCs.

Per the original data handling: Reference gene primer amplification gave estimated nucleated cell counts. TCRdb's table, derived via immunoSEQ multiplex PCR, lists solely in-frame clones and lacks some. The DNA was the basis for D and trimming; V, J and clone size are from that table. The sample records some 250,000 clones, nearly 90% being singletons. This clone was recorded a few times. The source of this sequence is a woman aged 25 to 39 with acute or convalescent COVID-19. Sequencing used peripheral blood.

CDR3 loop: CAWQTGGPVTEAFF. DNA for the CDR3: TGTGCCTGGCAGACCGGGGGGCCTGTTACTGAAGCTTTCTTT. The chain has TRBV30 and TRBJ1-1; D is perhaps TRBD1 (6 bases). V lost 5 bases, J lost 5 bases, and 18 bases lay in between. This CDR3 has 14 amino acids. The germline gives CDR1 GTSNPN, CDR2 SVGIG (reference sequence). Filled out from reference TRBV30 and TRBJ1-1, the complete variable domain reads SQTIHQWPATLVQPVGSPLSLECTVEGTSNPNLYWYRQAAGRGLQLLFYSVGIGQISSEVPQNLSASRPQDRQFILSSKKLLLSDSGFYLCAWQTGGPVTEAFFGQGTRLTVV.